This T cell receptor (beta chain) was identified during a study of T cell responses to AZD1222 COVID-19 vaccine. The CDR3 length is 14 residues. V lost 0 bases and J 1 base, leaving 4 bases between the germline ends. The germline gives CDR1 ENHRY, CDR2 SYGVKD. TCRdb's table, derived via immunoSEQ multiplex PCR, lists solely in-frame clones and lacks some. The sample lists roughly 95,000 clones; around 87% were seen once. This TCR was sampled from an adult in good health. The source was peripheral blood, collected on day 0 of AZD1222 vaccination. The chain carries TRBV10-3 and TRBJ2-4; D is uncertain. The CDR3 DNA reads as TGTGCCATCAGTGAGTCCCCTGCCAAAAACATTCAGTACTTC. It is translated as CAISESPAKNIQYF.